The 5 T cell receptor beta chains reported below all come from one sample, sequenced in a study of cytomegalovirus exposure and HLA in healthy donors. The PCR was carried out with 60 Vbeta primers and 13 Jbeta primers. The data were produced by immunoSEQ multiplex PCR, yet TCRdb's version contains in-frame clones alone and is incomplete. The sample records about 110,000 clones, more than 70% being singletons. The specimen sequenced was PBMCs. The source is a man aged 18 to 29 in good health and CMV-seronegative.

The chain couples TRBV7-9 to TRBJ1-6, with D perhaps matching TRBD1 (5 bases). V was clipped by 8 bases and J by 11 bases, with 31 bases between them. Germline V gene lookup returns CDR1 SEHNR and CDR2 FQNEAQ (reference sequence). There are 18 residues in the CDR3. CDR3 sequence (DNA): TGTGCCAGCTCACGGGACCCTCGGGACTTCGGTTCCGAGGCACCCCTCCACTTT. Translating it yields CASSRDPRDFGSEAPLHF.

The chain recombines TRBV5-8 with TRBJ1-1; TRBD1 agrees at 7 bases. The J segment lost 3 bases and the V segment lost 4 bases, leaving 12 bases of the junction unmatched. The CDR3 contains 16 residues. CDR1 is SGHTS and CDR2 is YDEGEE in the germline V gene. As DNA, the CDR3 is TGTGCCAGCAGCCCGCCTCCCGACAGGGTGGACACTGAAGCTTTCTTT. The encoded protein is CASSPPPDRVDTEAFF.

As for this clone: At one of its ends the junction is not consistent with the germline gene, which may arise from a read error. The V call is TRBV5-4, the J call TRBJ2-1; the D is unclear. This CDR3 spans 11 amino acids. Germline V gene sequence: CDR1 SGHNT, CDR2 YYREEE (reference sequence). The CDR3 sequence: CAGSFSNEQFF. For the CDR3, the DNA is TGTGCCGGCAGCTTTTCAAATGAGCAGTTCTTC. Together with reference TRBV5-4 and TRBJ2-1, the CDR3 gives the full variable domain: ETGVTQSPTHLIKTRGQQVTLRCSSQSGHNTVSWYQQALGQGPQFIFQYYREEENGRGNFPPRFSGLQFPNYSSELNVNALELDDSALYLCAGSFSNEQFFGPGTRLTVL.

This chain links TRBV7-2 with TRBJ2-5; the match to TRBD1 covers 7 bases. Germline trimming cut 5 bases from V and 5 bases from J; bases unmatched to any gene: 14. Germline V gene lookup returns CDR1 SGHTA and CDR2 FQGNSA. CDR3 length equals 16 residues. The CDR3 here is CASSPSPVARGETQYF. CDR3 bases: TGTGCCAGCAGCCCGAGTCCGGTGGCCAGGGGGGAGACCCAGTACTTC.

This chain links TRBV7-3 with TRBJ1-5; D unresolved. The germline V gene has CDR1 SGHTA and CDR2 FQGTGA. V was trimmed by 7 bases and J by 7 bases, leaving 8 bases between them. The length of the CDR3 is 11 residues. CDR3 loop: CASKRRQPQHF. As DNA, the CDR3 is TGTGCCAGCAAAAGGAGGCAGCCCCAGCATTTT.